This T cell receptor (beta chain) is drawn from a study of blood T cell repertoires in COVID-19. On the study more broadly: Italy, Spain and the United States were the sources of the convalescent and acute COVID-19 samples. T cells, B-cell-depleted T cells, or PBMCs supplied cDNA or gDNA.

Original analysis: It was from reference gene primer amplification that nucleated cell counts were estimated. The repertoire was sequenced with immunoSEQ multiplex PCR; TCRdb's copy has only in-frame clones and lacks some. V, J and clone size were drawn from that table, and D and trimming were deduced from the DNA. The top ten hold under 2% of the sample, which has over 80,000 clones, roughly 90% seen once. The V and J ends lost 8 bases and 5 bases respectively, with 4 bases between them. The germline CDR1 and CDR2 sequences are WNHNN and SYGVQD (reference sequence). CDR3 length: 10 residues. Sequenced material: peripheral blood. The clonotype comes from a man aged 55 to 69 with acute or convalescent COVID-19. The V gene is TRBV10-1, the J gene TRBJ2-1, with D uncertain. As DNA, the CDR3 is TGCGCCAGCTTAAACAATGAGCAGTTCTTC. It translates to CASLNNEQFF.